This TCR beta chain was captured by sequencing in a study of cytomegalovirus exposure and HLA in healthy donors. Study as a whole: Earlier results showed 90 million to 120 million unique TCR beta sequences derived from approximately 180 million T cells.

Study-wide results and caveats: Association of 15,000 to 20,000 TCR beta sequences with HLA alleles was found at 0.05 false discovery rate in a later analysis.

The CDR3 is 14 amino acids. Trimming cost V 3 bases and J 5 bases; bases outside gene matches: 1. The germline gives CDR1 MNHEY, CDR2 SMNVEV (reference sequence). There are a few counts of this clone. Its antigen is as yet unknown. PCR employed 60 Vbeta and 13 Jbeta primers. The method was immunoSEQ multiplex PCR; TCRdb's version includes in-frame clones alone and lacks a portion of them. The profile shows over 150,000 clones, approximately 79% of them singletons. The specimen sequenced was PBMCs. The receptor was isolated from a girl aged 10 to 17 in good health and CMV-seropositive. This chain joins TRBV27 and TRBJ2-1; 10 bases align to TRBD2. CDR3 nucleotides: TGTGCCAGCAGTTTCCTAGCGGGGGACAATGAGCAGTTCTTC. The encoded protein is CASSFLAGDNEQFF.